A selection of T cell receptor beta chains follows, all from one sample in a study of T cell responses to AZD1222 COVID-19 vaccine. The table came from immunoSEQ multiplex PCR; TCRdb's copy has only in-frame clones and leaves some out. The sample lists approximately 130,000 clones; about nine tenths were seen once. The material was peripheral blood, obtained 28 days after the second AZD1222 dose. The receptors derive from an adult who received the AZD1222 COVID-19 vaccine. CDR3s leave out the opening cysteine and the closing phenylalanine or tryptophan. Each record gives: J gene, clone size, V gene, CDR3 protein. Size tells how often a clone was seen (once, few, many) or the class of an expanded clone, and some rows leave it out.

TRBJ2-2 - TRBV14 ASSQEVGLGTGELF
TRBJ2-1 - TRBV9 ASSERPVGGTDEQF
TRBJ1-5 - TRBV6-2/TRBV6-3 ASSYSTRASNQPQH
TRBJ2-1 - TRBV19 ATQSRLDSYNEQF
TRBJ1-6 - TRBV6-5 ASSLTGNGSPLH
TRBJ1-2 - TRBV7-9 ASSLTGLEYGYT
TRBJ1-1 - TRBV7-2 ASSLMNTEAF
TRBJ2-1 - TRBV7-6 ASSFSPDRAVGEQF
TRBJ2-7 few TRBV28 ASSFVASVPEQY
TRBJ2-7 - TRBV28 ASYQTGTDYYEQY
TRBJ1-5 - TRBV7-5 ARSPDLNQPQH
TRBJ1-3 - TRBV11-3 ASSYVGAGNTIY
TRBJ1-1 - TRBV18 ASSPRQGASEDTEAF
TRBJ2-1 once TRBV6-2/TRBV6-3 ASSYSGRAFNEQF
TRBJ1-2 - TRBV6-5 ASSPGRWDGYT
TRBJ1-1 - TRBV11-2 ASSLGRNTEAF
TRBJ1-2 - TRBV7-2 ASSLGFGRQPTYGYT
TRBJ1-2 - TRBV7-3 ASSSRHGSGYGYT
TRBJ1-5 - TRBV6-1 ASSEQHSNQPQH
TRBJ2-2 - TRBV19 ASSIGSNTGELF
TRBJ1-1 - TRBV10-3 AISESEGWTEAF
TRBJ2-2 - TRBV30 AWSGGGAGELF
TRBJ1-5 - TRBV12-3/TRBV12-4 ASRGTVNQPQH